Each of the 17 T cell receptor beta chains below was sequenced from the same sample in a study of OX40 agonist ivuxolimab in advanced cancers. TCRdb's table, derived via immunoSEQ multiplex PCR, lists solely in-frame clones and lacks some. The sample records roughly 60,000 clones, around 87% being singletons. The sequences come from CD4+ or CD8+ T cells sorted from blood, collected in a trial of the OX40 agonist ivuxolimab. The receptor set was obtained from an adult with an advanced solid tumor such as melanoma, head and neck, liver or kidney cancer.

This sequence joins TRBV25-1 and TRBJ2-3, with 9 positions matching TRBD1. Germline-derived CDR1 and CDR2 are MGHDK and SYGVNS. This CDR3 contains 14 residues. J gave up 5 bases and V 5 bases, and 5 bases lay outside the gene matches. The CDR3 region is CASSKQGAGDTQYF. DNA for the CDR3: TGTGCCAGCAGTAAACAGGGGGCTGGAGATACGCAGTATTTT. Drawing the rest from reference TRBV25-1 and TRBJ2-3, the complete variable domain is EADIYQTPRYLVIGTGKKITLECSQTMGHDKMYWYQQDPGMELHLIHYSYGVNSTEKGDLSSESTVSRIRTEHFPLTLESARPSHTSQYLCASSKQGAGDTQYFGPGTRLTVL.

The chain is built from TRBV2 and TRBJ2-2, with D possibly being TRBD2 (6 bases). Germline-derived CDR1 and CDR2 are SNHLY and FYNNEI. This CDR3 is 14 amino acids long. V was cut by 8 bases and J by 0 bases, with 10 bases left in between. The CDR3 region has the DNA TGTGCCAGCGCGGGACTGACGAACACCGGGGAGCTGTTTTTT. It translates to CASAGLTNTGELFF. Combining the CDR3 with reference TRBV2 and TRBJ2-2 gives the whole variable domain EPEVTQTPSHQVTQMGQEVILRCVPISNHLYFYWYRQILGQKVEFLVSFYNNEISEKSEIFDDQFSVERPDGSNFTLKIRSTKLEDSAMYFCASAGLTNTGELFFGEGSRLTVL.

The chain combines TRBV9 with TRBJ1-1; perhaps TRBD1 as D (6 bases). The V and J ends lost 3 bases and 2 bases respectively, with 14 bases between them. The CDR3 is 15 residues long. Germline V gene sequence: CDR1 SGDLS, CDR2 YYNGEE. In nucleotides, the CDR3 is TGTGCCAGCAGCGAACAGGGTCAAAGTAACACTGAAGCTTTCTTT. It codes for CASSEQGQSNTEAFF. Using reference TRBV9 and TRBJ1-1 for the parts outside the CDR3, the full variable domain is DSGVTQTPKHLITATGQRVTLRCSPRSGDLSVYWYQQSLDQGLQFLIQYYNGEERAKGNILERFSAQQFPDLHSELNLSSLELGDSALYFCASSEQGQSNTEAFFGQGTRLTVV.

The chain has TRBV27 and TRBJ2-2, with D possibly matching TRBD2 (5 bases). Trimming shortened V by 0 bases and J by 6 bases, and 8 bases separated the two germline ends. CDR1 and CDR2 from the germline V gene are MNHEY and SMNVEV (reference sequence). The CDR3 contains 14 residues. The CDR3 sequence: CASSLSISAGELFF. CDR3 DNA sequence: TGTGCCAGCAGTTTATCGATTAGCGCCGGGGAGCTGTTTTTT.

The chain carries TRBV6-6 and TRBJ2-5, with no clear D. V lost 7 bases, J lost 5 bases, and 14 bases lay in between. CDR3 length equals 13 residues. CDR1 MNHNY and CDR2 SVGAGI come from the germline V gene (reference sequence). The CDR3 DNA reads TGTGCCAGCACCCGGTCGATTGGGGAGACCCAGTACTTC. Protein: CASTRSIGETQYF.

The chain combines TRBV18 with TRBJ2-7, with D possibly called TRBD1 or TRBD2 (5 bases each). The CDR3 is made up of 13 amino acids. Trimming pared 5 bases from V and 6 bases from J, leaving 14 bases between. Germline V gene lookup returns CDR1 KGHSH and CDR2 LQKENI. The CDR3 bases are TGTGCCAGCTCATCCGGGACGTCAGGCGAGCAGTACTTC. Protein product: CASSSGTSGEQYF.

This chain joins TRBV5-6 and TRBJ2-7, with a weak D call TRBD2 (5 bases). CDR3 length: 12 residues. Germline CDR1 SGHDT, CDR2 YYEEEE. Trimming stripped 1 base from V and 6 bases from J, with 8 bases between. CDR3 nucleotides: TGTGCCAGCAGCTTGACTAGTTCCGAGCAGTACTTC. Its protein is CASSLTSSEQYF.

This clone was seen just once. This sequence joins TRBV5-5 and TRBJ1-1, with 7 bases fitting TRBD1. Germline CDR1 reads SGHKS; CDR2 reads YYEKEE (reference sequence). This CDR3 region has 15 residues. V was clipped by 2 bases and J by 6 bases; unmatched bases: 10. In DNA, the CDR3 is TGTGCCAGCAGCTTAACAGGGGCCCGCGGTTCTGAAGCTTTCTTT. It is translated as CASSLTGARGSEAFF.

There are a few counts of this clone. The chain links TRBV5-1 to TRBJ2-1, with 9 nucleotides matching TRBD1. The CDR3 runs 16 residues. V lost 0 bases, J lost 7 bases, and 8 bases stayed unmatched. Germline loops: CDR1 SGHRS, CDR2 YFSETQ. The CDR3 DNA sequence: TGCGCCAGCAGCTTGGAGCCGGGACAGGGTTCGAATGAGCAGTTCTTC. It yields the protein CASSLEPGQGSNEQFF.

The rearrangement uses TRBV19 and TRBJ1-2; the D gene is possibly TRBD1 (6 bases). The germline gives CDR1 LNHDA, CDR2 SQIVND (reference sequence). The ends were cut back, 8 bases at V and 5 bases at J, with 12 bases in the middle. The CDR3 has 12 residues. CDR3: CASGRGAYGYTF. CDR3 sequence (DNA): TGTGCCAGTGGTCGGGGGGCGTATGGCTACACCTTC.

This chain connects TRBV10-3 to TRBJ1-2; D possibly corresponds to TRBD1 (6 bases). This CDR3 is 14 amino acids long. Germline CDR1 reads ENHRY; CDR2 reads SYGVKD. V was clipped by 6 bases and J by 2 bases, with 13 bases between them. CDR3 sequence reads: CAISRQVQNYGYTF. The CDR3 nucleotides read TGTGCCATCAGCAGACAGGTTCAGAACTATGGCTACACCTTC.

This rearrangement joins TRBV7-9 to TRBJ2-5, with 7 bases identical to TRBD1. The J segment lost 3 bases and the V segment lost 5 bases, leaving 6 bases of the junction unmatched. This CDR3 has 14 amino acids. The germline gives CDR1 SEHNR, CDR2 FQNEAQ (reference sequence). CDR3 nucleotide sequence: TGTGCCAGCAGCCTCGGGACAGCAAAAGAGACCCAGTACTTC. It is translated as CASSLGTAKETQYF.

Only one count was recorded for this clone. The gene calls are TRBV7-9 and TRBJ1-2; possible D gene TRBD1, 5 bases. Per the germline V gene, CDR1 is SEHNR and CDR2 is FQNEAQ (reference sequence). The CDR3 length is 13 residues. V was pared by 5 bases and J by 3 bases, with 10 bases between. CDR3 DNA: TGTGCCAGCAGCCCGGGACCGTACTATGGCTACACCTTC. Translating it yields CASSPGPYYGYTF.

This clone was detected only once. V and J are TRBV10-3 and TRBJ1-5; 8 nucleotides align to TRBD1. The CDR3 contains 12 residues. With V trimmed by 9 bases and J by 6 bases, 4 bases remained unmatched. CDR1 is ENHRY, CDR2 SYGVKD, per germline. The CDR3 reads CAISGGSQPQHF. The CDR3 DNA reads TGTGCCATTTCAGGGGGCAGTCAGCCCCAGCATTTT.

This chain uses TRBV7-9 with TRBJ1-1, with 7 bases identical to TRBD1. J lost 1 base, V lost 5 bases, and 7 bases had no gene match. This CDR3 has 15 residues. Germline V gene sequence: CDR1 SEHNR, CDR2 FQNEAQ (reference sequence). CDR3 coding DNA: TGTGCCAGCAGCCCACTACAGGGGAAGAACACTGAAGCTTTCTTT. Its translation is CASSPLQGKNTEAFF.

This clone appeared a single time. The chain uses TRBV28 and TRBJ1-4; D call uncertain. Germline V CDR1 and CDR2: MDHEN, SYDVKM. The V end lost 5 bases, the J end lost 10 bases, and 14 bases lay between the germline ends. This CDR3 region has 13 residues. The chain's CDR3 is CASSTTWLGKLFF. In DNA form, the CDR3 reads TGTGCCAGCAGTACGACATGGCTTGGAAAACTGTTTTTT. The whole variable domain, filled in from reference TRBV28 and TRBJ1-4, reads DVKVTQSSRYLVKRTGEKVFLECVQDMDHENMFWYRQDPGLGLRLIYFSYDVKMKEKGDIPEGYSVSREKKERFSLILESASTNQTSMYLCASSTTWLGKLFFGSGTQLSVL.

This clone was detected once. The chain links TRBV10-3 to TRBJ2-7; tentative D call: TRBD1 (5 bases). Looked up from germline, CDR1 is ENHRY and CDR2 is SYGVKD. The CDR3 extends over 12 amino acids. Trimming removed 8 bases from V and 1 base from J, with 9 bases in between. DNA of the CDR3: TGTGCCATCGGGGCGATGTCCTACGAGCAGTACTTC. Protein sequence: CAIGAMSYEQYF.